This section outlines one T cell receptor (beta chain) sequence together with its context. Its antigen is still unknown. Base qualities are not recorded, but no much larger clone differs from it by a single base. The sample originates from a study of spatial heterogeneity in lung cancer (dated by TCRdb to about 2019). Looking at the study overall: Donors were 72 patients with early-stage, untreated non-small cell lung cancer from the lung TRACERx cohort. Follow-up PBMC samples were sequenced whenever the samples were available, and the median time to follow-up was approximately 24 months after resection. Beta-chain transcripts were consistently detected in greater numbers than alpha-chain transcripts, which likely reflected higher beta-chain transcript abundance. In the raw uncorrected reads, each unique combination of TCR and UMI appeared more than ten times on average. In non-small cell lung cancer, the study made a quantitative comparison of TCR alpha and beta repertoires among multiple tumor regions, matched nontumor lung and blood. The study linked features of the TCR repertoire to counts of nonsynonymous mutations, which were determined by whole-exome sequencing of tumor tissue. Both alpha and beta chains were TCR-sequenced in samples taken at surgery, namely 220 tumor regions, fewer than 80 matched nontumor lung samples and some 53 PBMC samples. The full study reports these points: Ubiquitous expanded tumor TCRs were detected in blood more often at tumor resection than at routine follow-up. Only approximately 13 patients were included in comparisons of baseline and follow-up blood repertoires. Additional single-cell paired TCR alpha and beta sequencing was considered necessary to confirm, at a functional level, the hypothesis that regional TCRs recognize regional mutations.

Read against the paper, the sample's time point label means: blood at routine non-recurrence follow-up after resection. Without any cell sorting, TCR sequencing was performed on whole RNA extracted either from tumor and nontumor lung tissue or from cryopreserved PBMC samples. Only patients for whom sufficient RNA was available from at least two tumor regions were selected for TCR sequencing. The library was made by 5' RACE. The sequencer listed for this sample is NextSeq 500. In the TCR library protocol, a unique molecular identifier was attached to each TCR cDNA molecule so that PCR and sequencing errors could be corrected. The authors' analysis ran thus. TCR identification, UMI-based error correction and CDR3 extraction were all carried out with Decombinator tools. TCRs above a frequency of 2 per 1,000, corresponding to the top 1% of the tumor frequency distribution, were defined as expanded. Renyi diversity was computed with the R vegan package after each repertoire had been subsampled 100 times to 5,000 TCRs. CDR3 similarity networks were constructed using string-kernel similarity of amino acid triplets, with links drawn between CDR3s whose pairwise similarity was above 0.82. Clones were called with MiXCR by TCRdb after fastp trimmed the public reads at Q25, and only in-frame beta chains were retained. Records with the same CDR3 protein are collapsed into one entry carrying the most frequent genes and DNA. These V and J calls are TCRdb output, not the study's own analysis. In this sample the table shows roughly 70,000 distinct CDR3 sequences, roughly 8.9% of which occur a single time. The top ten clonotypes cover under 2.5% of the sample.

V trim: 3 bases; J trim: 6 bases; unmatched bases: 11. The CDR3 runs 15 amino acids, cysteine and phenylalanine included. The kept DNA is CDR3 alone, 45 bases in frame from the first base. The germline V gene sets CDR1 to SGHRS and CDR2 to YFSETQ. The material sequenced was PBMCs, taken at follow-up. This TCR derives from a female donor with early-stage non-small cell lung cancer. The sequence links TRBV5-1 to TRBJ2-7; TRBD2 lines up with 8 middle nucleotides. Here is the DNA: TGCGCCAGCAGCTCGATAAGCGGGAGTCTAGGCGAGCAGTACTTC. It is translated as CASSSISGSLGEQYF.